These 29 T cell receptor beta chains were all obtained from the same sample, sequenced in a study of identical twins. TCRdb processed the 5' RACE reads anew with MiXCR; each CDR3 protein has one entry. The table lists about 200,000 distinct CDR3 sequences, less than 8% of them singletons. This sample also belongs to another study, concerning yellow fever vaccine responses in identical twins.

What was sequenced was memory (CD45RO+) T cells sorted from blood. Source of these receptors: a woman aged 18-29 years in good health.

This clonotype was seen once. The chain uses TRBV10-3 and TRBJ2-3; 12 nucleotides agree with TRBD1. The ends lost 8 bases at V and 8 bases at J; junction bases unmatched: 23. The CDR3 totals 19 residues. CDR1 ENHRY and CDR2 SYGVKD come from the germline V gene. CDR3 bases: TGTGCCATCCGGAGGGGACAGGGGGCGCTTCCCGGCACAGGCGTTACGCAGTATTTT. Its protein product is CAIRRGQGALPGTGVTQYF.

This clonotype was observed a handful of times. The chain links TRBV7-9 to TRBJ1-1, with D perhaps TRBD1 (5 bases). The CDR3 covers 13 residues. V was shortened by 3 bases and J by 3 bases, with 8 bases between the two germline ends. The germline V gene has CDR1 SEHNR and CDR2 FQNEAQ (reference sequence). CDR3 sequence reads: CASSFTGDTEAFF. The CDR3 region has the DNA TGTGCCAGCAGCTTCACGGGGGACACTGAAGCTTTCTTT.

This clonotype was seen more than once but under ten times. CDR3 bases: TGTGCCAGCAGTAACAGGGGACCGGAGGGAAACACCATATATTTT. Translated: CASSNRGPEGNTIYF. The V call is TRBV6-5, the J call TRBJ1-3; 7 positions agree with TRBD1. This CDR3 has 15 amino acids. Trimming at V came to 5 bases and at J to 4 bases, leaving 8 bases not matched to a gene. Germline-derived CDR1 and CDR2 are MNHEY and SVGAGI.

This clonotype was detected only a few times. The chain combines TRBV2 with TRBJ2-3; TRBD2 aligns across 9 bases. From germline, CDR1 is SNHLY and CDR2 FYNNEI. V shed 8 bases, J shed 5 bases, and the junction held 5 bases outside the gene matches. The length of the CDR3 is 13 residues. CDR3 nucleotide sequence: TGTGCCAGCCTTAGCGGGAGTGTAGATACGCAGTATTTT. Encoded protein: CASLSGSVDTQYF.

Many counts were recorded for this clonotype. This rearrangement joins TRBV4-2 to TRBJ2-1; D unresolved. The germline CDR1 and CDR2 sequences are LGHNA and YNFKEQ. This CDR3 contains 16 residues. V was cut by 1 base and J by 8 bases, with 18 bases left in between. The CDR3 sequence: CASSQGMNEMSDEQFF. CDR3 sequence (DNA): TGTGCCAGCAGCCAAGGTATGAACGAAATGAGCGATGAGCAGTTCTTC.

This chain's CDR3 is CASSSSQGYQETQYF. As DNA, the CDR3 is TGTGCCAGCAGTTCATCACAGGGGTACCAAGAGACCCAGTACTTC. The chain is built from TRBV28 and TRBJ2-5; TRBD1 matches at 7 bases. The V gene's germline CDR1 is MDHEN and CDR2 SYDVKM. This CDR3 has 15 amino acids. J lost 0 bases, V lost 4 bases, and 5 bases had no gene match.

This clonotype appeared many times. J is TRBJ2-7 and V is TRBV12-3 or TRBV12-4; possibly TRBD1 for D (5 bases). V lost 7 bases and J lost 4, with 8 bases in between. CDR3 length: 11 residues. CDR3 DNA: TGTGCCAGCATGTCAGGGTACGAGCAGTACTTC. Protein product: CASMSGYEQYF.

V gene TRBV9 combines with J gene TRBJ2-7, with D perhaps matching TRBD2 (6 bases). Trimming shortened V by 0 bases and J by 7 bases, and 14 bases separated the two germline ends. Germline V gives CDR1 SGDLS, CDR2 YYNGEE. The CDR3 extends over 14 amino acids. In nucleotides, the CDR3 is TGTGCCAGCAGCGTAGTTCCCCAGGAGGGGGAGCAGTACTTC. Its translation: CASSVVPQEGEQYF.

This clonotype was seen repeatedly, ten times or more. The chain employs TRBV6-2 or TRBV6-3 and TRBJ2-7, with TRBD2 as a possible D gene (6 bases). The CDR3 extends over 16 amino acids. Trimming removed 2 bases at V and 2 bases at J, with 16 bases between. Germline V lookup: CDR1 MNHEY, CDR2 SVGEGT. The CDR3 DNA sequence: TGTGCCAGCAGTTACAGGATTGGGGGGACGACCTACGAGCAGTACTTC. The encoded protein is CASSYRIGGTTYEQYF.

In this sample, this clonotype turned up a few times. As DNA, the CDR3 is TGTGCCAGCAGCCAACAGGGTTATCCACCCCTCCACTTT. Translated, it gives CASSQQGYPPLHF. This rearrangement joins TRBV3-1 to TRBJ1-6; tentative D call: TRBD1 (5 bases). V lost 2 bases and J 11 bases, leaving 10 bases between the germline ends. The length of the CDR3 is 13 residues. CDR1 LGHDT and CDR2 YNNKEL come from the germline V gene (reference sequence).

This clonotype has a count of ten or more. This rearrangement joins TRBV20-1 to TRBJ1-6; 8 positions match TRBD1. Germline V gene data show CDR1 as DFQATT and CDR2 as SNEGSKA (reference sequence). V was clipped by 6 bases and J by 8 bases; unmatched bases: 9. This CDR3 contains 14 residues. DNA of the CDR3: TGCAGTGCGACCGCGGGACAGGAATATTCACCCCTCCACTTT. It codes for CSATAGQEYSPLHF.

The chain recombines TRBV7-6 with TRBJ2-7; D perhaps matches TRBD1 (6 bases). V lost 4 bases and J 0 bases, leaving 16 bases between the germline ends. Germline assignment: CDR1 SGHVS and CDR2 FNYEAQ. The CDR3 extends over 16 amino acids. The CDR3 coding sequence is TGTGCCAGCAGCTCCCTGGGGGCGTCGAGCTCCTACGAGCAGTACTTC. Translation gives CASSSLGASSSYEQYF.

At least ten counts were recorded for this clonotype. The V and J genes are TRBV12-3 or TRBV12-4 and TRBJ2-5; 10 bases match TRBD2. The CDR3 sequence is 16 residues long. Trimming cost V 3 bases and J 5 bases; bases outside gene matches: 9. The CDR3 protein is CASSFRTSGGGETQYF. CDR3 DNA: TGTGCCAGCAGTTTTAGGACTAGCGGTGGGGGGGAGACCCAGTACTTC.

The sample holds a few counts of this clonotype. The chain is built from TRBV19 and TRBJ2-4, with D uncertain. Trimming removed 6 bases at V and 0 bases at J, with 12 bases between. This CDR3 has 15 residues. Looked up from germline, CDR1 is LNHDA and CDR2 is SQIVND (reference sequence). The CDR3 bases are TGTGCCAGTAGCCTCCAGACGTTAGCCAAAAACATTCAGTACTTC. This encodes CASSLQTLAKNIQYF.

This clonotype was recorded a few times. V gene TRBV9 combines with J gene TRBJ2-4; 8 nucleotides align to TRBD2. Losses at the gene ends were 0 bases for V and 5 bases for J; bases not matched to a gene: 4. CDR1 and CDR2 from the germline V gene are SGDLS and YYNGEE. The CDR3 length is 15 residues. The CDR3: CASSVAGGAQNIQYF. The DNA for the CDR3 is TGTGCCAGCAGCGTAGCGGGGGGGGCTCAAAACATTCAGTACTTC.

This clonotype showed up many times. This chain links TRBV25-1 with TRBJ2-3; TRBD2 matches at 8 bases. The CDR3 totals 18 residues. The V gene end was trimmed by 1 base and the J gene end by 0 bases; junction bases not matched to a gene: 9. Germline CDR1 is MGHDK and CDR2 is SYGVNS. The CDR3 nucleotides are TGTGCCAGCAGTGAATTGGCGGGGCTAGCGGGTAGCACAGATACGCAGTATTTT. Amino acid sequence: CASSELAGLAGSTDTQYF.

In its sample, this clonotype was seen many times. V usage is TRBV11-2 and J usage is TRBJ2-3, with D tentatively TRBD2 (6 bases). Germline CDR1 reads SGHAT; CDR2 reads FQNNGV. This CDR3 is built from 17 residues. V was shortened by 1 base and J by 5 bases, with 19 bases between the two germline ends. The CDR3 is CASSLGFPSWGVDTQYF. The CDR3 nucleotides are TGTGCCAGCAGCTTAGGGTTCCCTAGCTGGGGGGTAGATACGCAGTATTTT.

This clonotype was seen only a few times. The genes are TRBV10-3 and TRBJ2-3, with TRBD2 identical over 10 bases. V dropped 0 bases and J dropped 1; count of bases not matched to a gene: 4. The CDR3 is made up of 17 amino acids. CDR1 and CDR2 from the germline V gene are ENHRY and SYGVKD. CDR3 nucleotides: TGTGCCATCAGTGAGTCGACCAGCGGGAGGGGCACAGATACGCAGTATTTT. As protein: CAISESTSGRGTDTQYF.

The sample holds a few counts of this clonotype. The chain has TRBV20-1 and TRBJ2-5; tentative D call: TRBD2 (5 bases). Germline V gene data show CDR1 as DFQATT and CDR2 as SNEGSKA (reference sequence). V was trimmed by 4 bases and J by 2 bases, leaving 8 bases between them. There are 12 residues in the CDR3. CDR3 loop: CSAKTGQETQYF. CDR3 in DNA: TGCAGTGCTAAAACGGGGCAAGAGACCCAGTACTTC.

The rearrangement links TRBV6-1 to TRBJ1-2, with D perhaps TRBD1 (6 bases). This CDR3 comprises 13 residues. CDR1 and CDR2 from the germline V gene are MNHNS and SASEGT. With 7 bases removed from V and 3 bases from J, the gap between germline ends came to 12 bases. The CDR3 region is CASNLDSYYGYTF. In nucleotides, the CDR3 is TGTGCCAGCAACCTGGACAGCTACTATGGCTACACCTTC.

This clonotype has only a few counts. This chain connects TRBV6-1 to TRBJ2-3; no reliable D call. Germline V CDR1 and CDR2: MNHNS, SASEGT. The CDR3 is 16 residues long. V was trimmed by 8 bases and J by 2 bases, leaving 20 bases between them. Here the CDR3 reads CASGRSAPTYTDTQYF. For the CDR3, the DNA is TGTGCCAGCGGCCGGTCGGCTCCGACATACACAGATACGCAGTATTTT.

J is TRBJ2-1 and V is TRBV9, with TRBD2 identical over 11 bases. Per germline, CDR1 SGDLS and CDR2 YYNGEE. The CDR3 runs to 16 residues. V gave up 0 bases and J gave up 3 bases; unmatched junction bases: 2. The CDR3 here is CASSVGTSGSYNEQFF. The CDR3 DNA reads TGTGCCAGCAGCGTAGGCACTAGCGGGAGCTACAATGAGCAGTTCTTC.

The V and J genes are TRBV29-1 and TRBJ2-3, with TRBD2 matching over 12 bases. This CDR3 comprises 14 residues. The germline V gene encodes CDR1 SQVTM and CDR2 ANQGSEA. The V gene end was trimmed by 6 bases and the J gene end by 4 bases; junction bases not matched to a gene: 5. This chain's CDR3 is CSVVGTSGPDTQYF. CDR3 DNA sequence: TGCAGCGTCGTTGGGACTAGCGGGCCAGATACGCAGTATTTT.

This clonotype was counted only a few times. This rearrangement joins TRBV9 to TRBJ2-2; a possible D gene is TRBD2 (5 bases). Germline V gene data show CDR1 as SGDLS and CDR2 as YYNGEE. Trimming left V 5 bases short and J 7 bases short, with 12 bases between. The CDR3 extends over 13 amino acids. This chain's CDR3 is CASSERGSGELFF. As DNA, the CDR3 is TGTGCCAGCAGTGAAAGAGGGAGCGGGGAGCTGTTTTTT.

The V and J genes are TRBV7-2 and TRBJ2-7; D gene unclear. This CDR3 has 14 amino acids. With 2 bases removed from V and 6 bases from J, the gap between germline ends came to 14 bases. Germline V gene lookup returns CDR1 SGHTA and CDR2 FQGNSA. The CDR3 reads CASSLSGPLSEQYF. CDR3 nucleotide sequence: TGTGCCAGCAGCTTATCCGGCCCCCTCAGCGAGCAGTACTTC.

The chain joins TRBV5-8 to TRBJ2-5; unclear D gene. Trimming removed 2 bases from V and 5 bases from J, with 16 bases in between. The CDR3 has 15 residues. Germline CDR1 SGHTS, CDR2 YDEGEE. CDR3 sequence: CASSFGPSPWETQYF. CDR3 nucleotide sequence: TGTGCCAGCAGCTTTGGCCCCAGCCCGTGGGAGACCCAGTACTTC.

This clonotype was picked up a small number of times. The CDR3 loop reads CASSSAGGSLYEQYF. CDR3 DNA: TGTGCCAGCAGTTCCGCAGGGGGGAGCCTCTACGAGCAGTACTTC. This rearrangement joins TRBV28 to TRBJ2-7, with D perhaps TRBD1 (7 bases). The germline V and J ends were trimmed by 4 bases and 3 bases, with 16 bases remaining between them. Germline values: CDR1 MDHEN, CDR2 SYDVKM. CDR3 length: 15 amino acids.

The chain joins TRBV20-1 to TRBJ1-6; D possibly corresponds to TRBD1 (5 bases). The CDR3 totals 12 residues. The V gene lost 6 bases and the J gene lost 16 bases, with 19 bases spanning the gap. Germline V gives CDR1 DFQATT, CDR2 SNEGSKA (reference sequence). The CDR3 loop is CSATKGDWTLHF. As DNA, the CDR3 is TGCAGTGCCACCAAAGGGGATTGGACGCTCCACTTT.

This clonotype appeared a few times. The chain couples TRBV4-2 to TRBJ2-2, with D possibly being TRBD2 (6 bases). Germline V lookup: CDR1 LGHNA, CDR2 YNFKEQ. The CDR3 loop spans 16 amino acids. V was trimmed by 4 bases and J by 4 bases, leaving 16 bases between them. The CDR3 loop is CASSLPLAGPTGELFF. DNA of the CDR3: TGTGCCAGCAGCCTACCCCTCGCGGGGCCCACCGGGGAGCTGTTTTTT.